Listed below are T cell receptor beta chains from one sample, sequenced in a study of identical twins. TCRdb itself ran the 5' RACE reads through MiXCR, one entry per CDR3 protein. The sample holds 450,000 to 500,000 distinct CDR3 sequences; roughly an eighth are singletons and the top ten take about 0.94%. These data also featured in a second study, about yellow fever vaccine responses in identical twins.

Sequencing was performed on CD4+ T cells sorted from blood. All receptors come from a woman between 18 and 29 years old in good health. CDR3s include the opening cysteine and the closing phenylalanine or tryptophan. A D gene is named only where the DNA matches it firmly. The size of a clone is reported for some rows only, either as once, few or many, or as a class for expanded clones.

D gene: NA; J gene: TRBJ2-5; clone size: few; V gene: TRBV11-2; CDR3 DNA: TGTGCCAGCAGCTTAGTCGTTAGCGTGGTACAAGAGACCCAGTACTTC; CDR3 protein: CASSLVVSVVQETQYF
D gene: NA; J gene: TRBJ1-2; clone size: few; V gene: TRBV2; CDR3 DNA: TGTGCCAGCAGTGAACTGGGGTATGGCTACACCTTC; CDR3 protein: CASSELGYGYTF
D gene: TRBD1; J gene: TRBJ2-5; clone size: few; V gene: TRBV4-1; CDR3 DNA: TGCGCCAGCAGCCAAAACAGGGGGAAACAAGAGACCCAGTACTTC; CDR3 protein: CASSQNRGKQETQYF
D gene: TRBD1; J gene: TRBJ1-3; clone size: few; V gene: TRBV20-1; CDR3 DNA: TGCAGTGCTAGCGCGTTTTCCGGGACAGGGGTTGGAAACACCATATATTTT; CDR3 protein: CSASAFSGTGVGNTIYF
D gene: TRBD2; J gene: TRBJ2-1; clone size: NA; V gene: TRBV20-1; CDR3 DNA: TGCAGTGCTAGTTTACTAGCGGGGGCCGCTGAGCAGTTCTTC; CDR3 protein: CSASLLAGAAEQFF
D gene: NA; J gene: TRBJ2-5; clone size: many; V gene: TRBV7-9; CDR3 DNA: TGTGCCAGCAGCTTAGAGTACCAAGAGACCCAGTACTTC; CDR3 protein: CASSLEYQETQYF
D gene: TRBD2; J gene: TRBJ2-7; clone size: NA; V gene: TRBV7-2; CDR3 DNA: TGTGCCAGCAGCTTAGTGCCTAGCGGGAGAAGTTACGAGCAGTACTTC; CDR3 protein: CASSLVPSGRSYEQYF
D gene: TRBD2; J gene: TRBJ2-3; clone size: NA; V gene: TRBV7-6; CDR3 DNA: TGTGCCAGCAGCTTTAGCGGGAGGGATACGCAGTATTTT; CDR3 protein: CASSFSGRDTQYF
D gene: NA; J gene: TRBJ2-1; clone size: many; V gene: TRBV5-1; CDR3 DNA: TGCGCCAGCAGCAGGGACCTTTTACCCTACAATGAGCAGTTCTTC; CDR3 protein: CASSRDLLPYNEQFF
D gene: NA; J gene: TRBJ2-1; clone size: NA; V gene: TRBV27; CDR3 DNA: TGTGCCAGCTCCCCCCCAGGGCTAGCAGAGAACAATGAGCAGTTCTTC; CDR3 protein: CASSPPGLAENNEQFF
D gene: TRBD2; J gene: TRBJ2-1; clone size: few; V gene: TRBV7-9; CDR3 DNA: TGTGCCAGCAGCTTAGAGGGACTAGCGGGAGAAAATGAGCAGTTCTTC; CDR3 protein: CASSLEGLAGENEQFF
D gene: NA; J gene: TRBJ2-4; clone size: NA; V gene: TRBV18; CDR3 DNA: TGTGCCAGCTCACCATCAGAGGGGCGAAACATTCAGTACTTC; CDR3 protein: CASSPSEGRNIQYF
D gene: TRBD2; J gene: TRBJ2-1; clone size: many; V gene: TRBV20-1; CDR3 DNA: TGCAGTGCTAGGAGCGGGATCTACTCGCAGGACAATGAGCAGTTCTTC; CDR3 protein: CSARSGIYSQDNEQFF
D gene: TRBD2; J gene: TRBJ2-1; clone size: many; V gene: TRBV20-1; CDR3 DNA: TGCAGTGCTAGAGATAGCCTAGCGGGGGGGCATGAGCAGTTCTTC; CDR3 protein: CSARDSLAGGHEQFF
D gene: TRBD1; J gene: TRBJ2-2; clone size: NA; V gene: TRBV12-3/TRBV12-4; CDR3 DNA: TGTGCCAGCAGACAGGGGGCGTCGAACACCGGGGAGCTGTTTTTT; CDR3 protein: CASRQGASNTGELFF
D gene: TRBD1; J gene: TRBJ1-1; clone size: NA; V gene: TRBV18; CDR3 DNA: TGTGCCAGCTCACCAGACAGGGGGCCCATGAACACTGAAGCTTTCTTT; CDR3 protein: CASSPDRGPMNTEAFF
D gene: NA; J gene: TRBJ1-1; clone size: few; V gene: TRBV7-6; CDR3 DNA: TGTGCCAGCAGCTTAGGGTTATCAGCGGAGGGAGCTTTCTTT; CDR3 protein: CASSLGLSAEGAFF
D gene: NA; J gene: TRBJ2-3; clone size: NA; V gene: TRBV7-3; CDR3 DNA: TGTGCCAGCAGCCATATCCGGGGTGATGTGCTCGCAGATACGCAGTATTTT; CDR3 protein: CASSHIRGDVLADTQYF
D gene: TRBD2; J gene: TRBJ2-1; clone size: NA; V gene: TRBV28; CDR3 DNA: TGTGCCAGCACCAAACCGCCGGGAGGGCCTGACTTC; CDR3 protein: CASTKPPGGPDF
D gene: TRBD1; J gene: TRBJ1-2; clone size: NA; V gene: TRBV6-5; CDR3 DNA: TGTGCCAGCAGTTACTCCACCAAAGGGGGCCCAAATGGCTACACCTTC; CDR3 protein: CASSYSTKGGPNGYTF
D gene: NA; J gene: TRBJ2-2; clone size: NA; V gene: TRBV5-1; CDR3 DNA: TGCGCCAGCAGTCCGAACCAGGGTGGCGGGGAGCTGTTTTTT; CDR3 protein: CASSPNQGGGELFF
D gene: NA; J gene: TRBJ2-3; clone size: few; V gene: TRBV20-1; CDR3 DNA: TGCAGTGAGAGAGCTAGCCTCACAGATACGCAGTATTTT; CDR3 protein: CSERASLTDTQYF
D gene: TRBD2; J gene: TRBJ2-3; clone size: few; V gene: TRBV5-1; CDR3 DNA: TGCGCCAGCAGCTTGGCCCCTAGCGGGAGCACAGATACGCAGTATTTT; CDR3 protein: CASSLAPSGSTDTQYF
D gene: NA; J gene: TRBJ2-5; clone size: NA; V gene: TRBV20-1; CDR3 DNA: TGCAGTGCCCTAGGTTGGCTGGGGGAGACCCAGTACTTC; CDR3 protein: CSALGWLGETQYF
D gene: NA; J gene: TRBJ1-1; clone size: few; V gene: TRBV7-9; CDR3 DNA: TGTGCCAGCAGCTTCCAGACATTCATGAACACTGAAGCTTTCTTT; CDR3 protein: CASSFQTFMNTEAFF
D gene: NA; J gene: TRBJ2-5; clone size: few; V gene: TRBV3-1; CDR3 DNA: TGTGCCAGCAGCCAAGATCGATGGAGCGGTCAAGAGACCCAGTACTTC; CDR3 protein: CASSQDRWSGQETQYF
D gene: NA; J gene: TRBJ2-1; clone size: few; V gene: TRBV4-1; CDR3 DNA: TGCGCCAGCAGCCAAGTCGAGGGCCGTGAGCAGTTCTTC; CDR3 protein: CASSQVEGREQFF
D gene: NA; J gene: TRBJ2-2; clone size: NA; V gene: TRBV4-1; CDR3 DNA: TGCGCCAGCAGCCAAGAAACTCGGGCCGGGGAGCTGTTTTTT; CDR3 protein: CASSQETRAGELFF
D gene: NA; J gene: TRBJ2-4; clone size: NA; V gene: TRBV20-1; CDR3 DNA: TGCAGTGCTACCCCGGTGGCTGCCAAAAACATTCAGTACTTC; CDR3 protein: CSATPVAAKNIQYF
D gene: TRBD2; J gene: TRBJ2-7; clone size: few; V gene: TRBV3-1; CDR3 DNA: TGTGCCAGCAGCCGCGGACTAGCGGGACGGAACTACGAGCAGTACTTC; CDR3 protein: CASSRGLAGRNYEQYF
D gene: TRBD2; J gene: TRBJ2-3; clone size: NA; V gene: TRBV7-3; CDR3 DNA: TGTGCCAGCAGCTCTGGGACTAAGGGAGATACGCAGTATTTT; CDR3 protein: CASSSGTKGDTQYF
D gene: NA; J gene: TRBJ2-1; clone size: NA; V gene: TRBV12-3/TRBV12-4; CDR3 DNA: TGTGCCAGCAGTCTTCCACTCAGGTTTTCCTACAATGAGCAGTTCTTC; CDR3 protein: CASSLPLRFSYNEQFF
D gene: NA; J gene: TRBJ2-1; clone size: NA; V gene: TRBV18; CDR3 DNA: TGTGCCAGCTCACCACTGGGACCCGCAAGCCAGTTCTTC; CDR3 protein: CASSPLGPASQFF
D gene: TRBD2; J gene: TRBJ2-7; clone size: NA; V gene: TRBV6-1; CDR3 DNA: TGTGCCAGCAGTCCAGCGGGGTTCTACGAGCAGTACTTC; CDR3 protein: CASSPAGFYEQYF
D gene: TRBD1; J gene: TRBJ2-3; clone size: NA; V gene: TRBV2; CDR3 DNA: TGTGCCAGCACCGGACAGGGGGGTTTCCGCACAGATACGCAGTATTTT; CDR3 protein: CASTGQGGFRTDTQYF
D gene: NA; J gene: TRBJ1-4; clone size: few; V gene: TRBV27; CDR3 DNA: TGTGCCAGCAGTTTAGAGGGTCCGGGGTATGGAAAACTGTTTTTT; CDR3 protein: CASSLEGPGYGKLFF
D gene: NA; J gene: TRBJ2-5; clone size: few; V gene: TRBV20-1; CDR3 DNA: TGCAGTGCTAGATCAGGGGTAGAGACCCAGTACTTC; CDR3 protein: CSARSGVETQYF
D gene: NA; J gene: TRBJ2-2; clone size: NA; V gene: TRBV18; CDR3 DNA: TGTGCCAGCTCACCTATGGGGGCCGGGGAGCTGTTTTTT; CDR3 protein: CASSPMGAGELFF
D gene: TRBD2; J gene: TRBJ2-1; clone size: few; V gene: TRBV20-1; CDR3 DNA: TGCAGTGCTCAGAAGAGGAGCGGGAGGAAGCGTGAGCAGTTCTTC; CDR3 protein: CSAQKRSGRKREQFF
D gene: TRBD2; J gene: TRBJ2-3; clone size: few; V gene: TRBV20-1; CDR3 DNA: TGCAGTGCTAGAGGGATTAGCGGGAGGGCTAGCACAGATACGCAGTATTTT; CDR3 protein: CSARGISGRASTDTQYF
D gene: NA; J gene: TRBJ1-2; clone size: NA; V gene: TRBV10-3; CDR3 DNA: TGTGCCACACACGGGGGGATCGACTATGGCTACACCTTC; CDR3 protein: CATHGGIDYGYTF
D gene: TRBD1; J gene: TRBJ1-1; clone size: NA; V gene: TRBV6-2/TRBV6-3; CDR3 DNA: TGTGCCAGCAGTTACGCGACAGGGAGAGGCACTGAAGCTTTCTTT; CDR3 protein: CASSYATGRGTEAFF